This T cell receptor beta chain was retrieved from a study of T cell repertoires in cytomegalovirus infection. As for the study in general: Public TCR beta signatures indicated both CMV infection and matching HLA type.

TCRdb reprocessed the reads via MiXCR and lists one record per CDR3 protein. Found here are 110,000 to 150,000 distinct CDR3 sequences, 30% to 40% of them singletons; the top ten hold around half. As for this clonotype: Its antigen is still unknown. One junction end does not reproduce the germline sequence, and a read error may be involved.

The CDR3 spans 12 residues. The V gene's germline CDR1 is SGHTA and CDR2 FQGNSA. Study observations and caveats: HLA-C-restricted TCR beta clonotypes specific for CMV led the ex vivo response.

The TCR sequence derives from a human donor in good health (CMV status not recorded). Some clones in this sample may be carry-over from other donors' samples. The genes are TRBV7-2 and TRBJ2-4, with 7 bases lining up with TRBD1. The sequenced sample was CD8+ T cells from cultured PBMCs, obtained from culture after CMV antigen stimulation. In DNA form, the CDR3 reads TGTGCCAGCAGCTTTGACAGGGACATTGAGTACTTC. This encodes CASSFDRDIEYF.